This passage covers 20 T cell receptor beta chains from one sample sequenced in a study of long-term antiretroviral therapy in people with HIV. Survey level was the resolution at which the v3.0 immunoSEQ assay ran. Generated by immunoSEQ multiplex PCR, the TCRdb table keeps only in-frame clones and is missing some. The repertoire holds tens of thousands of clones, with over 80% as singletons. The source was unsorted PBMCs, collected 1.6 years after starting antiretroviral therapy. Receptor source: a middle-aged man with HIV.

The V and J genes are TRBV5-1 and TRBJ1-5, with a weak D call TRBD1 (5 bases). V was pared by 1 base and J by 0 bases, with 23 bases between. Looked up from germline, CDR1 is SGHRS and CDR2 is YFSETQ. This CDR3 has 20 amino acids. CDR3 amino acids: CASSLREDFDRLYSNQPQHF. For the CDR3, the DNA is TGCGCCAGCAGCTTGAGGGAAGATTTTGACAGATTGTATAGCAATCAGCCCCAGCATTTT.

The chain couples TRBV18 to TRBJ2-7, with TRBD1 as a possible D gene (7 bases). The CDR3 sequence is 13 residues long. Trimming pared 4 bases from V and 4 bases from J, leaving 11 bases between. Per germline, CDR1 KGHSH and CDR2 LQKENI. The CDR3 loop reads CASSQGAGYEQYF. The CDR3 nucleotides read TGTGCCAGCTCACAGGGGGCGGGATACGAGCAGTACTTC.

For the CDR3, the DNA is TGCGCCAGCAGCTTGTGGGCTAGCGGGAGAGAGGGGAATGAGCAGTTCTTC. Protein product: CASSLWASGREGNEQFF. V usage is TRBV5-1 and J usage is TRBJ2-1; TRBD2 agrees at 10 bases. This CDR3 is 17 amino acids long. Germline V gene lookup returns CDR1 SGHRS and CDR2 YFSETQ. V shed 1 base and J 7 bases; nucleotides not matched to a gene: 11.

V usage is TRBV5-6 and J usage is TRBJ2-7; D possibly uses TRBD1 or TRBD2 (5 bases each). V shed 1 base and J shed 5 bases, with 13 bases lying between them. Germline CDR1 SGHDT, CDR2 YYEEEE. CDR3 length: 14 residues. CDR3: CASSLSWGSHEQYF. CDR3 DNA sequence: TGTGCCAGCAGCTTGTCATGGGGGTCCCACGAGCAGTACTTC.

The V gene is TRBV2, the J gene TRBJ1-2; D not certain. Trimming cost V 6 bases and J 5 bases, with 7 bases left between them. The CDR3 spans 11 residues. From germline, CDR1 is SNHLY and CDR2 FYNNEI. The CDR3 DNA sequence: TGTGCCAGCAGGGGCGGATATGGCTACACCTTC. This sequence encodes CASRGGYGYTF.

J is TRBJ1-5 and V is TRBV7-8, with a weak D call TRBD1 (6 bases). V lost 1 base and J 3 bases, leaving 16 bases between the germline ends. The germline V gene has CDR1 SGHVS and CDR2 FQNEAQ. The CDR3 is 17 amino acids. CDR3 region: CASSLDRVRQDNQPQHF. CDR3 sequence (DNA): TGTGCCAGCAGCTTAGACAGGGTAAGGCAAGACAATCAGCCCCAGCATTTT.

V usage is TRBV2 and J usage is TRBJ2-7; D not resolved. CDR1 and CDR2 from the germline V gene are SNHLY and FYNNEI. This CDR3 has 14 residues. V was shortened by 2 bases and J by 4 bases, with 12 bases between the two germline ends. CDR3 in DNA: TGTGCCAGCAGTGAAAGAAAGTTGGGTTACGAGCAGTACTTC. This sequence encodes CASSERKLGYEQYF.

This clone showed up just once. The CDR3 DNA reads TGTGCCAGCAGCCCCCAGCGACGGCTCGGCGACGAGCAGTACTTC. It specifies CASSPQRRLGDEQYF. This rearrangement joins TRBV13 to TRBJ2-7, with D hard to call. V lost 5 bases and J lost 5, with 19 bases in between. The CDR3 covers 15 residues. Germline-derived CDR1 and CDR2 are PRHDT and FYEKMQ (reference sequence).

The chain combines TRBV19 with TRBJ2-5; no clear D. Trimming shortened V by 3 bases and J by 4 bases, and 3 bases separated the two germline ends. CDR1 LNHDA and CDR2 SQIVND come from the germline V gene (reference sequence). The CDR3 has 11 amino acids. DNA of the CDR3: TGTGCCAGTAGTATGAGAGAGACCCAGTACTTC. Translating it yields CASSMRETQYF. Based on the CDR3 plus reference TRBV19 and TRBJ2-5, the full variable domain is DGGITQSPKYLFRKEGQNVTLSCEQNLNHDAMYWYRQDPGQGLRLIYYSQIVNDFQKGDIAEGYSVSREKKESFPLTVTSAQKNPTAFYLCASSMRETQYFGPGTRLLVL.

The chain uses TRBV9 and TRBJ1-1; 8 bases are a match to TRBD1. The CDR3 consists of 16 residues. CDR1 SGDLS and CDR2 YYNGEE come from the germline V gene. The trim removed 3 bases at V and 9 bases at J, leaving 16 bases unmatched. CDR3 residues: CASSAIRSGGGPQAFF. The CDR3 DNA is TGTGCCAGCAGCGCCATTCGGTCAGGGGGCGGACCTCAAGCTTTCTTT.

V gene TRBV7-2 combines with J gene TRBJ2-2, with 14 nucleotides matching TRBD2. The CDR3 totals 16 residues. V trimming: 5 bases; J trimming: 7 bases; junction bases outside the gene matches: 6. Germline-derived CDR1 and CDR2 are SGHTA and FQGNSA. CDR3 residues: CASSPGTSGRNGELFF. The CDR3 bases are TGTGCCAGCAGCCCCGGGACTAGCGGGAGAAACGGGGAGCTGTTTTTT. Full variable domain (rest looked up from reference TRBV7-2 and TRBJ2-2): GAGVSQSPSNKVTEKGKDVELRCDPISGHTALYWYRQSLGQGLEFLIYFQGNSAPDKSGLPSDRFSAERTGGSVSTLTIQRTQQEDSAVYLCASSPGTSGRNGELFFGEGSRLTVL.

The V gene is TRBV29-1, the J gene TRBJ1-5; TRBD1 agrees at 8 bases. CDR1 is SQVTM, CDR2 ANQGSEA, per germline. The CDR3 contains 15 residues. J gave up 6 bases and V 5 bases, and 12 bases lay outside the gene matches. The CDR3 loop is CSVQGAGGAGQPQHF. The CDR3 nucleotides read TGCAGCGTTCAAGGGGCAGGGGGCGCGGGTCAGCCCCAGCATTTT.

This sequence joins TRBV11-3 and TRBJ1-4, with TRBD1 matching 11 bases. The junction had 8 bases not matched to a gene; V was cut back by 5 bases and J by 3 bases. Germline values: CDR1 SGHNT, CDR2 YENEEA. The CDR3 loop spans 17 amino acids. CDR3 DNA sequence: TGTGCCAGCAGCCGAAGGACAGGGGGCGCGTCTAATGAAAAACTGTTTTTT. It is translated as CASSRRTGGASNEKLFF.

This chain connects TRBV6-5 to TRBJ2-2; 8 bases agree with TRBD1. Trimming cost V 9 bases and J 5 bases; bases outside gene matches: 5. CDR3 length: 13 residues. Germline-derived CDR1 and CDR2 are MNHEY and SVGAGI. CDR3 amino acids: CASQGARTGELFF. CDR3 coding DNA: TGTGCCAGTCAGGGGGCGCGTACCGGGGAGCTGTTTTTT.

The V gene is TRBV10-2, the J gene TRBJ2-7; D unresolved. The CDR3 has 14 amino acids. The germline V and J ends were trimmed by 10 bases and 4 bases, with 20 bases remaining between them. Germline values: CDR1 WSHSY, CDR2 SAAADI. This chain's CDR3 is CATEPNNPSYEQYF. CDR3 in DNA: TGCGCCACCGAGCCAAACAACCCGTCGTACGAGCAGTACTTC.

This chain joins TRBV2 and TRBJ2-7; D is possibly TRBD1 (8 bases). The CDR3 spans 14 residues. The V gene lost 5 bases and the J gene lost 2 bases, with 13 bases spanning the gap. Germline-derived CDR1 and CDR2 are SNHLY and FYNNEI. The CDR3, as DNA: TGTGCCAGCAGTAAACAGGGGGGGGCCTACGAGCAGTACTTC. This gives the protein CASSKQGGAYEQYF. Using reference TRBV2 and TRBJ2-7 for the parts outside the CDR3, the full variable domain is EPEVTQTPSHQVTQMGQEVILRCVPISNHLYFYWYRQILGQKVEFLVSFYNNEISEKSEIFDDQFSVERPDGSNFTLKIRSTKLEDSAMYFCASSKQGGAYEQYFGPGTRLTVT.

The V gene is TRBV11-3, the J gene TRBJ1-1, with no clear D. Trimming removed 1 base at V and 6 bases at J, with 12 bases between. Germline V CDR1 and CDR2: SGHNT, YENEEA. The CDR3 runs 14 residues. CDR3 nucleotide sequence: TGTGCCAGCAGCTTAGGGCAGGACGGGTCTGAAGCTTTCTTT. This codes for CASSLGQDGSEAFF.

The rearrangement joins TRBV5-1 to TRBJ1-6; D unresolved. The CDR3 sequence is 11 residues long. Per the germline V gene, CDR1 is SGHRS and CDR2 is YFSETQ. V shed 7 bases and J shed 13 bases, with 12 bases lying between them. CDR3: CASSDGGPLHF. DNA for the CDR3: TGCGCCAGCTCCGATGGCGGCCCCCTCCACTTT.

V usage is TRBV5-1 and J usage is TRBJ2-3; TRBD2 agrees at 12 bases. The germline gives CDR1 SGHRS, CDR2 YFSETQ. The CDR3 totals 18 residues. Germline trimming cut 6 bases from V and 0 bases from J; bases unmatched to any gene: 11. Here the CDR3 reads CASTLLASGRASTDTQYF. In nucleotides, the CDR3 is TGCGCCAGCACCCTTTTAGCTAGCGGGAGGGCAAGCACAGATACGCAGTATTTT.

The chain's CDR3 is CASSQSGLAGEYEQYF. In DNA, the CDR3 is TGTGCCAGCAGCCAATCAGGACTAGCGGGAGAGTACGAGCAGTACTTC. The chain combines TRBV7-6 with TRBJ2-7; TRBD2 agrees at 13 bases. V lost 5 bases and J lost 4; bases outside the gene matches: 8. CDR1 SGHVS and CDR2 FNYEAQ come from the germline V gene. The CDR3 covers 16 residues.